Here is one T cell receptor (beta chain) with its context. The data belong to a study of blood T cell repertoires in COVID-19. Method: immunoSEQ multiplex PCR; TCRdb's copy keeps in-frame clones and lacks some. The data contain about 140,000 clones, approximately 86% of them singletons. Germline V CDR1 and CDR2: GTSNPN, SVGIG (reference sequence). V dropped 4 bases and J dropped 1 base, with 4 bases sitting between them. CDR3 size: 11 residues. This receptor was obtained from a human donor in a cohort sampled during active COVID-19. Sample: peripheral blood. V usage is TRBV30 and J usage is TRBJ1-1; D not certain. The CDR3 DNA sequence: TGTGCCTGGAACAGGAACACTGAAGCTTTCTTT. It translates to CAWNRNTEAFF.